This TCR beta chain was captured in a study of blood T cell repertoires in COVID-19 (dated by TCRdb to 2019 to 2021). At the level of the whole study: Collaborator samples came from the United States, Italy and Spain and covered acute and convalescent phases of COVID-19. The prospective study material was composed of cDNA or gDNA derived from T cells, B-cell-depleted T cells, or PBMCs. A freely available public database, intended as a resource for researchers studying the immune response to SARS-CoV-2, is where the repertoires were released. HLA class I and class II types, where available, came from metadata supplied by the sample provider rather than from assay-based typing. Sample metadata almost always included a de-identified subject ID, COVID-19 status, age in years and sex. The samples were drawn from the first 160 participants of the ongoing ImmuneRACE study and from more than 1,000 subjects provided by 6 global collaborators. Deeply sampled blood TCRbeta repertoires from subjects exposed to, actively infected with, or recovered from COVID-19 were included in the dataset. Broader findings and caveats from the paper: The amount of clinical and demographic metadata varied by source and participant and was provided uncurated.

The CDR3 starts with the cysteine, ends with the phenylalanine, and has 13 residues. CDR3 DNA only is kept here, 39 bases in frame from base 1. Trimming takes 1 base from V and 7 bases from J, and the germline ends sit 8 bases apart. The CDR1 and CDR2 encoded by the germline V gene are SGHNT and YENEEA. Details on this clone: The target of this receptor is not known. The record has no base qualities; no much larger clone is one base away.

A second Seattle source provided samples from volunteer blood donors who had recovered from COVID-19. Collaborating institutions collected whole blood in K2EDTA tubes following their own protocols. For TCRbeta analysis, collaborators shipped samples in one of three forms: frozen whole blood, isolated PBMCs, or DNA extracted from either of those sample types. The immunoSEQ Assay, a bias-controlled multiplex PCR, was used to amplify TCRbeta CDR3 regions from genomic DNA. Per the authors' processing: Nucleated cell counts per sample were estimated from amplification of reference gene primers within the assay. To quantify the absolute abundance of each unique TCRbeta CDR3 rearrangement, sequence reads were collapsed and filtered. For each sample, productive Simpson clonality was calculated as the square root of Simpson's diversity index across productive rearrangements. In its TCRdb copy, this immuneACCESS table keeps in-frame sequences only and misses some clones. Where compared with another copy, unresolved V genes explain less than half of these, and the others have no known cause. V and J calls and clone size come straight from that table; D and trimming were deduced from the DNA. The sample data list roughly 150,000 clones, and around 88% of these were observed just once. The ten largest account for roughly a fifth of the sample.

The source is a woman aged 65 to 85 who had recovered from COVID-19. The sample consisted of peripheral blood. The chain joins TRBV11-3 to TRBJ2-1; the D gene is possibly TRBD2, with 5 bases matching. The CDR3 amino acid sequence is: CASSLGERNEQFF. The bases read TGTGCCAGCAGCTTAGGAGAGCGGAATGAGCAGTTCTTC.